The 5 T cell receptor beta chains in this list originate from one sample, sequenced in a study of OX40 agonist ivuxolimab in advanced cancers. The method was immunoSEQ multiplex PCR; TCRdb's version includes in-frame clones alone and lacks a portion of them. The sample carries about 61,000 clones, 92% recorded once. The specimen comprised CD4+ or CD8+ T cells sorted from blood, sampled in a trial of the OX40 agonist ivuxolimab. The receptor source for this set is an adult with an advanced solid tumor such as melanoma, head and neck, liver or kidney cancer.

This chain connects TRBV4-2 to TRBJ2-3; 8 bases align to TRBD2. The CDR3 has 15 amino acids. V lost 2 bases to trimming and J lost 3 bases; unmatched junction nucleotides: 4. CDR1 is LGHNA and CDR2 is YNFKEQ in the germline V gene. The CDR3 loop reads CASSQSTSETDTQYF. The CDR3 bases are TGTGCCAGCAGCCAATCGACTAGCGAGACAGATACGCAGTATTTT.

The rearrangement joins TRBV6-9 to TRBJ2-7; either TRBD1 or TRBD2 may supply D (5 bases each). The CDR3 is made up of 14 amino acids. V lost 5 bases to trimming and J lost 4 bases, with 15 bases between them. Germline V lookup: CDR1 MNHGY, CDR2 SVAAGI. CDR3 sequence reads: CASSPPGAEYEQYF. CDR3 coding DNA: TGTGCCAGCAGTCCCCCCGGGGCAGAGTACGAGCAGTACTTC.

The rearrangement joins TRBV30 to TRBJ2-7; 7 bases agree with TRBD2. The CDR3 spans 12 residues. CDR1 is GTSNPN, CDR2 SVGIG, per germline (reference sequence). The V and J ends lost 5 bases and 2 bases, in that order; junction bases with no gene match: 3. Here the CDR3 reads CAWGLGTYEQYV. The CDR3 DNA is TGTGCCTGGGGACTAGGTACCTACGAGCAGTACGTC.

This clone was counted once. The chain has TRBV15 and TRBJ1-5, with TRBD1 as a possible D gene (5 bases). Germline CDR1 reads LNHNV; CDR2 reads YYDKDF (reference sequence). The germline V and J ends were trimmed by 0 bases and 5 bases, with 5 bases remaining between them. The CDR3 runs to 13 residues. The CDR3 nucleotides are TGTGCCACCAGCAGAGACAGGGATCAGCCCCAGCATTTT. As protein: CATSRDRDQPQHF.

The rearrangement uses TRBV19 and TRBJ2-5, with D uncertain. Trimming shortened V by 0 bases and J by 2 bases, and 7 bases separated the two germline ends. Germline lookup yields CDR1 LNHDA and CDR2 SQIVND (reference sequence). CDR3 length: 14 residues. The DNA of the CDR3 is TGTGCCAGTAGTATAGATCTGGAGCAAGAGACCCAGTACTTC. Translated, it gives CASSIDLEQETQYF.